These T cell receptor beta chains were read from a single sample in a study of shared clonotypes between healthy human individuals. Some clones are missing from TCRdb's copy, which holds only in-frame ones; the method was immunoSEQ multiplex PCR. The sample yields about 1.5 million clones, 95% to 99% seen once. The sequenced sample consisted of naive CD4+ T cells sorted from blood. These receptors all stem from a man aged 25-45 years in good health. CDR3s include the opening cysteine and the closing phenylalanine or tryptophan. D genes are given only for firm matches. For some rows the clone size is stated as once, few or many, or as a class when expanded; others skip it.

j_call d_call clone_size v_call cdr3_nt cdr3_aa
TRBJ2-7 NA NA TRBV27 TGTGCCAGCAGTTTAGGCGTAGGGGGGCCCGATTCCGAGCAGTACTTC CASSLGVGGPDSEQYF
TRBJ1-4 NA few TRBV19 TGTGCCACTTTCGATGGACAGCGTAATGAAAAACTGTTTTTT CATFDGQRNEKLFF
TRBJ1-2 NA NA TRBV6-1 TGTGCCAGCAGTGAAATTGACATATTAATCTATGGCTACACCTTC CASSEIDILIYGYTF
TRBJ2-1 TRBD1 NA TRBV29-1 TGCAGCGGGGGACAGGGCCTCTCCTACAATGAGCAGTTCTTC CSGGQGLSYNEQFF
TRBJ2-7 NA NA TRBV2 TGTGCCAGCAGTGACCCCCCCCAGAACAAGCAGTACTTC CASSDPPQNKQYF
TRBJ1-5 TRBD1 NA TRBV7-8 TGTGCCAGCAGCTTAAAATCCGGGACAGGAGACTCACAGCCCCAGCATTTT CASSLKSGTGDSQPQHF
TRBJ2-6 NA NA TRBV5-1 TGCGCCAGCAGCTTGGGAGCAGGGGCCAACTCTGGGGCCAACGTCCTGACTTTC CASSLGAGANSGANVLTF
TRBJ2-3 NA NA TRBV7-2 TGTGCCAGCAGCTTATCCGCAGATACGCAGTATTTT CASSLSADTQYF
TRBJ2-7 NA NA TRBV28 TGTGCCAGCAGTTGGGTGAGGGGTTGGTACGAGCAGTACTTC CASSWVRGWYEQYF
TRBJ2-2 NA NA TRBV5-1 TGCGCCAGCAGCACCCAACTAGTTTCCGGGGAGCTGTTTTTT CASSTQLVSGELFF
TRBJ2-7 NA NA TRBV18 TGTGCCAGCTCCCCCCCATCCAAGTCTCTTTACGAGCAGTACTTC CASSPPSKSLYEQYF
TRBJ2-5 NA NA TRBV7-7 TGTGCCAGCAGCCCGCAAGGTGGGGGAGAGACCCAGTACTTC CASSPQGGGETQYF
TRBJ2-7 NA NA TRBV6-1 TGTGCCAGCAGTGAAATCGGGGCTAGGGGCGAGCAGTACTTC CASSEIGARGEQYF
TRBJ2-4 NA NA TRBV19 TGTGCCAGTAGACCGCCCCAGCGGGAAAACATTCAGTACTTC CASRPPQRENIQYF
TRBJ2-5 TRBD2 NA TRBV19 TGTGCCAGCTCGACTAGCGGGAGGGAGACCCAGTACTTC CASSTSGRETQYF
TRBJ2-5 NA NA TRBV27 TGTGCCAGCAGGCTTACAGGGTTGTTGGAGACCCAGTACTTC CASRLTGLLETQYF
TRBJ1-3 TRBD1 NA TRBV9 TGTGCCAGCTCCCTACAGGGGGCAACAGGAAACACCATATATTTT CASSLQGATGNTIYF
TRBJ1-1 NA NA TRBV7-9 TGTGCCAGCAGCTTAGCTATCCGGGTACAGGGTGGCACTGAAGCTTTCTTT CASSLAIRVQGGTEAFF
TRBJ2-7 NA NA TRBV29-1 TGCAGCGTTCTGAACGCGAGTCGGGGTAAGCAGTACTTC CSVLNASRGKQYF
TRBJ1-1 TRBD1 NA TRBV14 TGTGCCAGCAGCCAACCCCGGCACAGGGGGCACAGGACTGAAGCTTTCTTT CASSQPRHRGHRTEAFF
TRBJ2-1 NA NA TRBV25-1 TGTGCCAGCAGTGGCTTCGTGAATGAGCAGTTCTTC CASSGFVNEQFF
TRBJ1-2 TRBD1 NA TRBV5-5 TGTGCCAGCTCCATACAGGGGACAAGTGGCTACACCTTC CASSIQGTSGYTF
TRBJ2-3 TRBD2 NA TRBV6-6 TGTGCCAGCAGTTACCGGCGGGAGGGGTTCACAGATACGCAGTATTTT CASSYRREGFTDTQYF
TRBJ2-3 NA NA TRBV28 TGTGCCAGCAGTTCCCCCGGGGCCTTGACAGATACGCAGTATTTT CASSSPGALTDTQYF
TRBJ2-1 TRBD1 NA TRBV7-9 TGTGCCAGCAGCTTTTGGACAGGGGACAACAATGAGCAGTTCTTC CASSFWTGDNNEQFF
TRBJ1-1 NA NA TRBV27 TGTGCCAGCAGTTTACAGGGGCATGGCACTGAAGCTTTCTTT CASSLQGHGTEAFF
TRBJ2-2 NA NA TRBV7-6 TGTGCCAGCAGCTTAGGCCTAGAGGCGAACACCGGGGAGCTGTTTTTT CASSLGLEANTGELFF
TRBJ2-5 NA once TRBV5-1 TGCGCCAGCAGCTTGGAGGGGCCAGGAGAGACCCAGTACTTC CASSLEGPGETQYF
TRBJ2-5 NA NA TRBV11-2 TGTGCCAGCAGCTTTGATCTCGCGGAGACCCAGTACTTC CASSFDLAETQYF
TRBJ1-1 TRBD1 NA TRBV18 TGTGCCAGCTCGCAGGGGGTGAACACTGAAGCTTTCTTT CASSQGVNTEAFF
TRBJ2-5 NA NA TRBV25-1 TGTGCCAGTACAGACAGGAGTCGTGAGACCCAGTACTTC CASTDRSRETQYF
TRBJ1-5 NA NA TRBV27 TGTGCCAGCAGTCCTCTTTCGGCCAATCAGCCCCAGCATTTT CASSPLSANQPQHF
TRBJ2-1 TRBD1 NA TRBV15 TGTGCCACCAGCAGAGTTCGGGACAGGGCTTCAAGCTCCTACAATGAGCAGTTCTTC CATSRVRDRASSSYNEQFF
TRBJ2-5 NA NA TRBV7-6 TGTGCCAGCAGCTTAGCGGGGGAACTGGAACAAGAGACCCAGTACTTC CASSLAGELEQETQYF
TRBJ2-7 NA NA TRBV15 TGTGCCACCAGCGGGACCTACGAGCAGTACTTC CATSGTYEQYF
TRBJ1-5 NA NA TRBV7-2 TGTGCCAGCAGTGTAAGGGGCAATCAGCCCCAGCATTTT CASSVRGNQPQHF
TRBJ1-2 NA NA TRBV28 TGTGCCAGCAGACCTAAGGGGGGTGGCTACACCTTC CASRPKGGGYTF
TRBJ2-3 TRBD2 NA TRBV7-9 TGTGCCAGCAGCTGGGGGGGAGATACGCAGTATTTT CASSWGGDTQYF
TRBJ2-7 NA NA TRBV11-2 TGTGCCAGCAGCTTGAGGACGGCAAGCTCCTACGAGCAGTACTTC CASSLRTASSYEQYF
TRBJ2-5 NA NA TRBV5-1 TGCGCCAGCAGCTTGGCCTCGACCGAGGAGACCCAGTACTTC CASSLASTEETQYF
TRBJ2-1 NA NA TRBV18 TGTGCCAGCTCACCACCAGTGGGGCAAAGTGGGTCCGATGAGCAGTTCTTC CASSPPVGQSGSDEQFF
TRBJ2-7 TRBD1 NA TRBV5-1 TGCGCCAGCAGCTTGGTTCCTGGCAGGGGGTACTCCTACGAGCAGTACTTC CASSLVPGRGYSYEQYF
TRBJ1-4 TRBD1 NA TRBV29-1 TGCAGCGTTGTCGGGCAGGGGGCAAATGAAAAACTGTTTTTT CSVVGQGANEKLFF
TRBJ2-3 TRBD2 once TRBV2 TGTGCCGGGAGGGGCAGACGGACCGCAGATACGCAGTATTTT CAGRGRRTADTQYF
TRBJ2-2 NA NA TRBV5-1 TGCGCCAGCAGCTTTGTGAACACCGGGGAGCTGTTTTTT CASSFVNTGELFF
TRBJ2-7 TRBD2 NA TRBV18 TGTGCCAGCTCACCGGGACTAGCGTCTCGGCTAGGGGTCGAGCAGTACTTC CASSPGLASRLGVEQYF